These T cell receptor beta chains were read from a single sample in a study of shared clonotypes between healthy human individuals. The repertoire was sequenced with immunoSEQ multiplex PCR; TCRdb's copy has only in-frame clones and lacks some. The sample includes approximately 640,000 clones, 90% of them seen just once. The sample consisted of memory CD8+ T cells from PBMCs. These receptors were collected from a man between 18 and 29 years old in good health. Some clones in this sample may be carry-over from other donors' samples. Both conserved end residues are part of each CDR3. Each record gives: clone size, J gene, D gene, V gene, CDR3 protein, CDR3 DNA. The D gene is left open where the match is weak. The listing skips clone size in some rows; elsewhere it reads once, few, many or a size class.

NA,TRBJ2-7,NA,TRBV27,CASSRDKSYEQYF,TGTGCCAGCAGTCGGGACAAGTCCTACGAGCAGTACTTC
NA,TRBJ2-7,TRBD2,TRBV15,CATGVLGEGSANEQYF,TGTGCCACCGGAGTTTTAGGGGAGGGCTCGGCCAACGAGCAGTACTTC
NA,TRBJ2-3,TRBD2,TRBV27,CASNPGTRSTDTQYF,TGTGCCAGCAACCCCGGGACTAGGAGCACAGATACGCAGTATTTT
few,TRBJ2-7,TRBD2,TRBV6-1,CASSEATSGAYEQYF,TGTGCCAGCAGTGAAGCGACTAGCGGAGCCTACGAGCAGTACTTC
once,TRBJ1-1,NA,TRBV11-2,CASSLWLPAGDTEAFF,TGTGCCAGCAGCTTATGGCTCCCCGCCGGGGACACTGAAGCTTTCTTT
NA,TRBJ2-7,TRBD2,TRBV10-3,CAIRETSGRNYEQYF,TGTGCCATCAGGGAGACTAGCGGGAGAAACTACGAGCAGTACTTC
NA,TRBJ2-7,TRBD2,TRBV7-6,CASSPQPAGGGLSGQYF,TGTGCCAGCAGCCCTCAGCCTGCGGGAGGAGGTCTAAGTGGGCAGTACTTC
NA,TRBJ2-1,TRBD2,TRBV7-8,CASSPPGLAGYNEQFF,TGTGCCAGCAGCCCCCCGGGACTAGCGGGATACAATGAGCAGTTCTTC
NA,TRBJ2-5,NA,TRBV11-2,CASSLYRGGETQYF,TGTGCCAGCAGCTTGTACAGGGGGGGAGAGACCCAGTACTTC
NA,TRBJ2-1,NA,TRBV6-5,CASSQQPYNEQFF,TGTGCCAGCAGTCAGCAGCCCTACAATGAGCAGTTCTTC
once,TRBJ1-2,NA,TRBV7-9,CASSLNPNYGYTF,TGTGCCAGCAGCCTAAATCCTAACTATGGCTACACCTTC
NA,TRBJ2-7,TRBD2,TRBV6-5,CASSYSTGTRQYEQYF,TGTGCCAGCAGTTACTCGACCGGGACTAGGCAGTACGAGCAGTACTTC
NA,TRBJ2-1,TRBD1,TRBV27,CASSLDGTGYRRYNEQFF,TGTGCCAGCAGTTTGGATGGGACAGGGTACCGGAGATACAATGAGCAGTTCTTC
NA,TRBJ2-1,TRBD1,TRBV5-1,CASSFHLGTVNEQFF,TGCGCCAGCAGCTTCCACCTTGGGACAGTCAATGAGCAGTTCTTC
once,TRBJ2-2,TRBD2,TRBV27,CASSLASGSNTGELFF,TGTGCCAGCAGTTTAGCTAGCGGATCCAACACCGGGGAGCTGTTTTTT
NA,TRBJ1-2,NA,TRBV6-5,CASSYSGIPDGYTF,TGTGCCAGCAGTTACTCAGGGATTCCGGATGGCTACACCTTC
NA,TRBJ1-4,TRBD1,TRBV28,CASTDRGNEKLFF,TGTGCCAGCACAGACAGGGGTAATGAAAAACTGTTTTTT
NA,TRBJ2-1,TRBD2,TRBV6-5,CASTPSGYNEQFF,TGTGCCAGCACTCCTAGCGGATACAATGAGCAGTTCTTC
NA,TRBJ1-5,NA,TRBV4-3,CASSQDRSNQPQHF,TGCGCCAGCAGCCAAGACAGGAGCAATCAGCCCCAGCATTTT
NA,TRBJ2-7,NA,TRBV5-1,CASSPAGSYEQYF,TGCGCCAGCAGCCCAGCGGGCTCCTACGAGCAGTACTTC
NA,TRBJ2-7,TRBD2,TRBV2,CASSHHRTSGRDYEQYF,TGTGCCAGCAGCCACCATCGGACTAGCGGGAGGGACTACGAGCAGTACTTC
NA,TRBJ2-3,NA,TRBV2,CASSELRDTESGTDTQYF,TGTGCCAGCAGTGAATTGCGGGATACCGAAAGCGGCACAGATACGCAGTATTTT
NA,TRBJ1-2,TRBD1,TRBV28,CASSQHRGDIINYGYTF,TGTGCCAGCAGCCAACACAGGGGGGATATCATTAACTATGGCTACACCTTC
once,TRBJ1-4,NA,TRBV15,CATAQGPFNEKLFF,TGTGCCACGGCCCAGGGGCCCTTTAATGAAAAACTGTTTTTT
NA,TRBJ2-3,NA,TRBV27,CASSPSSGHRTDTQYF,TGTGCCAGCAGTCCCTCCTCGGGACACCGCACAGATACGCAGTATTTT
NA,TRBJ2-7,NA,TRBV29-1,CSAGGARIYEQYF,TGCAGCGCTGGGGGAGCCAGGATCTACGAGCAGTACTTC
NA,TRBJ1-1,TRBD1,TRBV7-9,CAEDRGQNTEAFF,TGTGCCGAGGACAGGGGGCAGAACACTGAAGCTTTCTTT
NA,TRBJ2-1,NA,TRBV19,CASSAPGLSYNEQFF,TGTGCCAGTAGTGCTCCGGGACTCAGCTACAATGAGCAGTTCTTC
NA,TRBJ2-5,TRBD2,TRBV27,CASSFKLAGVEETQYF,TGTGCCAGCAGTTTTAAACTAGCGGGAGTGGAAGAGACCCAGTACTTC
NA,TRBJ2-7,NA,TRBV6-6,CASRDSRSSYEQYF,TGTGCCAGCAGGGATTCCAGGAGCTCCTACGAGCAGTACTTC
NA,TRBJ2-3,NA,TRBV7-6,CASSLSIPPSTDTQYF,TGTGCCAGCAGCTTATCCATACCCCCTAGCACAGATACGCAGTATTTT
NA,TRBJ2-3,NA,TRBV7-9,CASSLTPHLQDTDTQYF,TGTGCCAGCAGCTTAACGCCCCATCTGCAAGACACAGATACGCAGTATTTT
NA,TRBJ2-7,NA,TRBV4-2,CASSQTGYEQYF,TGTGCCAGCAGCCAAACTGGTTACGAGCAGTACTTC
NA,TRBJ2-7,NA,TRBV9,CASSPRPKSYEQYF,TGTGCCAGCAGCCCAAGACCGAAATCCTACGAGCAGTACTTC
NA,TRBJ2-7,NA,TRBV15,CATSAWTPTYEQYF,TGTGCCACCAGCGCGTGGACACCCACCTACGAGCAGTACTTC
once,TRBJ2-2,TRBD2,TRBV7-9,CASSFPSGAPNTGELFF,TGTGCCAGCAGCTTCCCTAGCGGGGCCCCGAACACCGGGGAGCTGTTTTTT
NA,TRBJ2-7,TRBD2,TRBV13,CASSHRGLAGDEQYF,TGTGCCAGCAGCCACAGGGGACTAGCGGGAGATGAGCAGTACTTC
NA,TRBJ2-3,NA,TRBV10-1,CASSESAGRVADTQYF,TGCGCCAGCAGTGAGTCGGCGGGGAGAGTGGCAGATACGCAGTATTTT
NA,TRBJ2-2,NA,TRBV6-5,CASTGLNTGELFF,TGTGCCAGCACCGGACTAAACACCGGGGAGCTGTTTTTT
NA,TRBJ1-6,NA,TRBV27,CASSDDGSWMSSYNSPLHF,TGTGCCAGCAGTGATGATGGGTCGTGGATGAGCTCCTATAATTCACCCCTCCACTTT
NA,TRBJ2-1,NA,TRBV29-1,CSVREWDEQFF,TGCAGCGTAAGGGAATGGGATGAGCAGTTCTTC
NA,TRBJ1-2,NA,TRBV5-1,CASSPGGYQGYTF,TGCGCCAGCAGCCCTGGGGGGTATCAGGGCTACACCTTC
NA,TRBJ1-1,TRBD1,TRBV7-6,CASSLAGTGQNTEAFF,TGTGCCAGCAGCTTAGCGGGGACAGGACAGAACACTGAAGCTTTCTTT
NA,TRBJ2-5,TRBD1,TRBV5-6,CASSLSDRGRLAEETQHF,TGTGCCAGCAGCTTGTCGGACAGGGGGCGCCTTGCTGAAGAGACCCAGCACTTC
NA,TRBJ2-1,NA,TRBV6-5,CASRPGTFSYNEQFF,TGTGCCAGCAGACCGGGGACTTTCTCCTACAATGAGCAGTTCTTC
NA,TRBJ2-7,NA,TRBV27,CATSLGGPQPYEQYF,TGTGCCACCTCCTTGGGGGGCCCCCAACCCTACGAGCAGTACTTC
NA,TRBJ2-7,TRBD1,TRBV7-9,CASSGRDRDEQYF,TGTGCCAGCAGCGGACGGGACAGGGACGAGCAGTACTTC
NA,TRBJ2-2,NA,TRBV6-5,CASSSLRQAPGELFF,TGTGCCAGCAGTTCGCTACGACAGGCCCCTGGGGAGCTGTTTTTT
once,TRBJ2-3,TRBD2,TRBV6-1,CASSERLAGAADTQYF,TGTGCCAGCAGTGAGCGACTAGCGGGAGCTGCAGATACGCAGTATTTT